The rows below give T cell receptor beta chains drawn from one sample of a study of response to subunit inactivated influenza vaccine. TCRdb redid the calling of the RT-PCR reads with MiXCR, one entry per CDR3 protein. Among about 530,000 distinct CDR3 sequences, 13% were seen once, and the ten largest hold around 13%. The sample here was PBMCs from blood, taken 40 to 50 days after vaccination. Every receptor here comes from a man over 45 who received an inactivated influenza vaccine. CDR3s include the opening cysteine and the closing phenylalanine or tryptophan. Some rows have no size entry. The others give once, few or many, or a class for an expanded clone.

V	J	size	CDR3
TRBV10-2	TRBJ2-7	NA	CASNPQGAGSYEQYF
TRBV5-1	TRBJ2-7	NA	CASSTGQETSYEQYF
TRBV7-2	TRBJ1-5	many	CASSRDQGNNQPQHF
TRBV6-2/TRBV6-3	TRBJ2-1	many	CASSYPGSDEQFF
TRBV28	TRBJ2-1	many	CASRGLGLAGGNEQFF
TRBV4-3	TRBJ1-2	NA	CASSPGLGRPSIGYTF
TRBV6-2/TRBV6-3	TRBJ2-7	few	CASSHHGTSGSYEQYF
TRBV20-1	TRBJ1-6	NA	CSAPRGGRNNSPLHF
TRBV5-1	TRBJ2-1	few	CASSLGQGYYNEQFF
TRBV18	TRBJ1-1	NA	CASSADGGGGTEAFF
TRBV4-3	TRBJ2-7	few	CASSHNTGTGVYEQYF
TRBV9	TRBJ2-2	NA	CASTRGRGLNTGELFF
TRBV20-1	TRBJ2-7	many	CSAERQQGILMGYEQYF
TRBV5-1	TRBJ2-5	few	CASSLKDSLAAQETQYF
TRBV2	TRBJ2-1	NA	CASRLAGEGSYNEQFF
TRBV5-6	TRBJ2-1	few	CASSVGNSNEQFF
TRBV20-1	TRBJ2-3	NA	CSASSFAGAGTDTQYF
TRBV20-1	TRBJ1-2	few	CSATLSGYTF
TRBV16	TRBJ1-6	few	CASSPQSGFSSPLHF
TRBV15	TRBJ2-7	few	CATSREGFYEQYF
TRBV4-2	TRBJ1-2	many	CASSQDLNRSYGYTF
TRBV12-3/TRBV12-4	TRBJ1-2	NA	CASSLYLYGYTF
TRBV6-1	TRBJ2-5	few	CASSEEGSGAQYF
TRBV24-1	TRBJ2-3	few	CATSDFRGLATDTQYF
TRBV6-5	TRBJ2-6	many	CASSYGDSVSGANVLTF
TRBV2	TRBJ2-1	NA	CASRTGGGLATYNEQFF
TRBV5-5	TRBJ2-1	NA	CASIQGMGSYNEQFF
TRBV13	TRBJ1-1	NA	CASSPETDRQNTEAFF
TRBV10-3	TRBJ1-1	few	CAITASLNTEAFF